A selection of T cell receptor beta chains follows, all from one sample in a study of CD8 T cells in Susac syndrome. Each CDR3 protein is one row after TCRdb ran MiXCR on the immunoSEQ multiplex PCR reads. The sample records roughly 300,000 distinct CDR3 sequences, about 85% being singletons. The sequenced sample consisted of CD8+ T cells from PBMCs. The receptors here all came from a human donor with multiple sclerosis. Each CDR3 is given without its conserved first and last residue. A D gene is named only where the DNA matches it firmly.

d_gene,v_gene,len,CDR3aa
TRBD2,TRBV27,13,ASSLSGGRANEQY
.,TRBV2,11,ASSPKGLETQY
.,TRBV7-9,12,ASSLESLTGELF
TRBD2,TRBV20-1,11,SSTSGYYNEQF
.,TRBV27,10,ASSRLQDTQY
TRBD2,TRBV20-1,11,SVAGGNGNEQF
.,TRBV11-3,11,ASSLVQNTEAF
TRBD1,TRBV9,16,ASSVARTGGGVTGELF
.,TRBV9,12,ASSSDGFNEKLF
.,TRBV9,11,ASSPPGEREQY
.,TRBV21-1,15,ASSKGNGLLENNEQF
.,TRBV10-2,11,ASSESSVQPQH
.,TRBV6-5,13,ASRDTGARGGIQY
.,TRBV11-2,12,ASSLVRVVDEQF
TRBD1,TRBV12-3/TRBV12-4,11,ASRKGRGSPLH
.,TRBV7-2,15,ASSYFQHLSSYNEQF
.,TRBV30,12,AWSVEDPYYGYT
.,TRBV2,13,ASSDPGRTRNEQF
.,TRBV29-1,13,SVVFLRRGEYEQY
.,TRBV2,11,ASSALGSYEQY
.,TRBV27,13,ASSFAGLRTYGYT
.,TRBV10-1,11,ASSDLARNEQF
.,TRBV29-1,12,SVLTGRIPDEQY
TRBD1,TRBV5-5,14,ASSYDLRTGGDGYT
.,TRBV28,12,ASSTGTALEPQH
.,TRBV2,8,ASRGGTQY
TRBD2,TRBV10-3,18,AISESPGTSGRAAYNEQF
.,TRBV7-2,13,ASRHHNPSFAEAF
.,TRBV30,14,AWTFTRGTAFYGYT
TRBD2,TRBV14,11,ASRGGYSYEQY
TRBD1,TRBV5-1,13,ASSSWTGYKETQY
TRBD2,TRBV6-5,11,ASSSGEDYEQY
.,TRBV2,16,ASRDDRDTGEYGTEAF
.,TRBV2,11,ASVTLGTDEAF
.,TRBV20-1,9,SAPDTGELF
TRBD2,TRBV28,13,ASSLGTSTYNEQF
.,TRBV15,12,ATSRDVSGETQY
.,TRBV12-3/TRBV12-4,12,ASSPDTNTGELF
.,TRBV30,12,AWSVSGYGYEQY
.,TRBV2,13,ASRGSRTASYEQY
.,TRBV28,15,ASSLDWQVTNTGELF
.,TRBV19,10,ASSIPNTEAF
.,TRBV7-9,12,ASSLSGLSYEQY
TRBD2,TRBV7-9,17,ASSPSGTSGRQTKNIQY
.,TRBV6-4,10,ASRGGRGIYT
TRBD1,TRBV7-9,13,ASSFGQDSNQPQH
.,TRBV12-3/TRBV12-4,12,ASSLQGGADTQY
TRBD2,TRBV7-9,13,ASSLGAGEAGEQF
.,TRBV7-9,12,ASSLATAYYGYT
.,TRBV29-1,11,SVTRSSNTEAF
.,TRBV5-1,11,ASSLDVNYGYT
TRBD1,TRBV6-2/TRBV6-3,16,ASSTKSPGQGVYQPQH
.,TRBV7-6,13,ASIPRASSRQPQH